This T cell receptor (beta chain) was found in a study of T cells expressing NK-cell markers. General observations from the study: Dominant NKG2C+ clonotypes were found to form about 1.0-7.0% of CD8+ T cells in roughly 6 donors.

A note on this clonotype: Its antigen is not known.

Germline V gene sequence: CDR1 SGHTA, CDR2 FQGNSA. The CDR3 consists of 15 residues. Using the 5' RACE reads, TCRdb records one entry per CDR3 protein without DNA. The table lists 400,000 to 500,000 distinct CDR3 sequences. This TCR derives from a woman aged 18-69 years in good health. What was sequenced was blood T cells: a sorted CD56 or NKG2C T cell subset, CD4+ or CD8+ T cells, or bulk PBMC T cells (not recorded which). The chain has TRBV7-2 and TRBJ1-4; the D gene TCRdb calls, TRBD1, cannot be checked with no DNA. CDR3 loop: CASSPGVIANEKLFF.